The entry below describes one T cell receptor (beta chain). It has no known antigen specificity. Within one base of it there is no much larger clone, and no base qualities were kept. Taken from the germline V gene, the CDR1 and CDR2 loops are MNHEY and SVGAGI. V loses 6 bases of germline sequence and J loses 1 base, and the interval between the two ends is 7 bases. The CDR3 has 13 amino acids, counting the end cysteine and phenylalanine. The kept DNA is CDR3 alone, 39 bases in frame from the first base. The data belong to a study of T cell responses to AZD1222 COVID-19 vaccine (dated by TCRdb to the early 2020s). For the study in its entirety: AZD1222 recipients given second doses at about 4 weeks or at about 12 weeks were pooled, since spike-specific TCR depth and breadth were not found to differ between the two schedules. A total of more than 230 trial participants underwent TCR sequencing, of whom 200 to 220 had received two doses of AZD1222 and around 25 had received two doses of the MenACWY control vaccine. Enrollment into the trials was organized by age into subgroups of 18-55, 56-69 and 70-plus years, and those subgroups contained roughly 140, 27 and 60 TCR-sequenced participants, respectively. Study-level results and caveats: Participants were mostly white British and included more females than males, and it was suggested by the authors that clonal diversity may have been underestimated. CD4 TCRs associated with the vaccine covered the entire spike protein, and the dominant responses were in regions 160-218 and 743-854. A significant rise in spike-specific TCR breadth and depth was observed after two AZD1222 doses relative to day 0 and relative to MenACWY recipients. Reportedly, almost half of the unique spike-specific TCRs recognized epitopes lying outside the regions that are mutated in the B.1.351 and B.1.1.7 variants. Conclusions about previously exposed vaccinees are limited because only 5 or 6 AZD1222 recipients were SARS-CoV-2 seropositive at baseline. The 56-69-year group was small, and its depth increase did not reach significance, likely because of low power. No day 14 peak-response samples were available, so repertoires were characterized only after the peak T cell response.

The label giving this sample's time point can be read as: baseline before first vaccination. Samples from vaccinated people were obtained from the UK trials COV001 and COV002, which included a single-blind randomized controlled phase 2/3 trial of AZD1222 (ChAdOx1 nCoV-19) in healthy adults. For TCRbeta chain sequencing, PBMC samples were collected from trial participants at day 0 and at day 28 after the second dose. The CDR3 regions of human TCRbeta chains were analyzed by immunosequencing. In the paper's pipeline: TCRs in the repertoires were compared against a reference library of SARS-CoV-2-specific TCRs that had been generated with the MIRA antigen-specificity platform. Breadth was defined as the fraction of unique TCRs that were SARS-CoV-2-associated, and depth was defined as the fraction of total T cells that were SARS-CoV-2-associated. Using the MIRA data, each spike-specific TCR was mapped to the spike region that the TCR reacts to and placed in a CD4 or CD8 class. Log10-transformed breadth and depth values were compared by one-way ANOVA with Sidak's multiple comparisons tests. TCRdb obtained this table from immuneACCESS and retained in-frame rearrangements with V and J assigned. These tables miss some clones; where compared with another copy, unresolved V genes account for less than half of the shortfall, and the remainder is unexplained. From that table come the V and J calls and clone size; the DNA was used to work out D and trimming. A total of approximately 89,000 clones appear in this sample, approximately 91% of them only once. About 14% of the sample is taken by the ten largest.

The sequence was collected from an adult in good health. This specimen consisted of peripheral blood, obtained on day 0 of AZD1222 vaccination. The chain links TRBV6-5 with TRBJ2-1; the D gene could be TRBD1 or TRBD2, each one agreeing over 5 bases. The CDR3 in this case is CASSRESYNEQFF. The DNA sequence follows: TGTGCCAGCAGCAGGGAGTCCTACAATGAGCAGTTCTTC.